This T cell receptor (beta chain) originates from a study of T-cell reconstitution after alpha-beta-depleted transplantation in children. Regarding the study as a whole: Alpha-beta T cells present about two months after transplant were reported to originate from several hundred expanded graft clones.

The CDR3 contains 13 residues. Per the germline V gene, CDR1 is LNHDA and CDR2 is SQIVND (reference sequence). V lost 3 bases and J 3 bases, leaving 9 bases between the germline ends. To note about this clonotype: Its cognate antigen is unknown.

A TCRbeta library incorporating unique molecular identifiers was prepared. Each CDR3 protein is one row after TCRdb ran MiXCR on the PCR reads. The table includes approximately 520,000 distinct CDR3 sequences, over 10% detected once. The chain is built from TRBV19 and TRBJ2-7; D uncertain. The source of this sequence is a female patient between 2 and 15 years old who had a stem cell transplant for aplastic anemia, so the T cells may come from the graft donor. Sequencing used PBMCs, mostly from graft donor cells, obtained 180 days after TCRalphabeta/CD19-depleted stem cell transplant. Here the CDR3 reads CASSIRYGYEQYF. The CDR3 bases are TGTGCCAGTAGTATCCGTTACGGCTACGAGCAGTACTTC.